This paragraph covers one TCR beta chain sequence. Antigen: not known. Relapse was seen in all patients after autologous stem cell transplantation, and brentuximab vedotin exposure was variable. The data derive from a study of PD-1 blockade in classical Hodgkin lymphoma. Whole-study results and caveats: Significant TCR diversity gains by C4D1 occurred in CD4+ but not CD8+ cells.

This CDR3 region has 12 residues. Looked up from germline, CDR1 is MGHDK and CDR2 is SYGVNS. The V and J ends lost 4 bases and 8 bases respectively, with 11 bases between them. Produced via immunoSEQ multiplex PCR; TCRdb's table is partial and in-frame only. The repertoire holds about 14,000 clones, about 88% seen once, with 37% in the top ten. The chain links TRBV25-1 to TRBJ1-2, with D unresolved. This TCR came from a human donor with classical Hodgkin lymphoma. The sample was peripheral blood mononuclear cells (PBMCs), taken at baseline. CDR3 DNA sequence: TGTGCCAGCAGTGTCGGCCGTGGAGGCTACACCTTC. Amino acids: CASSVGRGGYTF.